Shown below are 2 T cell receptor beta chains from a single sample sequenced in a study of T cell responses to AZD1222 COVID-19 vaccine. Libraries were prepared by immunoSEQ multiplex PCR; TCRdb keeps only in-frame clonotypes and omits some of them. The data hold around 140,000 clones, with roughly 92% observed a single time. The material sequenced was peripheral blood, taken 28 days after the second AZD1222 dose. Source of these receptors: an adult who received the AZD1222 COVID-19 vaccine.

The chain links TRBV7-2 to TRBJ2-7; 15 positions agree with TRBD2. Germline V CDR1 and CDR2: SGHTA, FQGNSA. With V trimmed by 1 base and J by 6 bases, 7 bases remained unmatched. There are 17 residues in the CDR3. CDR3 loop: CASSLGTSGRAPLEQYF. The CDR3 nucleotides read TGTGCCAGCAGCTTAGGGACTAGCGGGAGGGCGCCTCTCGAGCAGTACTTC.

This chain links TRBV2 with TRBJ2-2; 7 bases are shared with TRBD2. V dropped 2 bases and J dropped 1; count of bases not matched to a gene: 4. The V gene's germline CDR1 is SNHLY and CDR2 FYNNEI. This CDR3 is built from 16 residues. This chain's CDR3 is CASSEWGEGNTGELFF. CDR3 in DNA: TGTGCCAGCAGTGAATGGGGGGAGGGGAACACCGGGGAGCTGTTTTTT.